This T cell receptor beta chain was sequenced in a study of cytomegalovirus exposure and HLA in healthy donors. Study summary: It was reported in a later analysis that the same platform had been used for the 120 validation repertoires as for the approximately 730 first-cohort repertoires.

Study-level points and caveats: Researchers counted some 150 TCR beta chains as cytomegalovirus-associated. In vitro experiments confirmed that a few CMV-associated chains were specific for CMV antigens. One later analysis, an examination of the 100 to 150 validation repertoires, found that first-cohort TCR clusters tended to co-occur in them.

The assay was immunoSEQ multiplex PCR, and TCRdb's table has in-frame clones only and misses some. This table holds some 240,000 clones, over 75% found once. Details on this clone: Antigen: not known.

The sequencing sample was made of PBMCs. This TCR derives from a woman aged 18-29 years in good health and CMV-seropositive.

CDR3: CASGLVLGLAGRVNTGELFF. In nucleotides, the CDR3 is TGTGCTAGTGGTTTGGTACTTGGTCTAGCGGGACGAGTGAACACCGGGGAGCTGTTTTTT. The rearrangement uses TRBV12-5 and TRBJ2-2; 9 nucleotides match TRBD2. V shed 0 bases and J 1 base; nucleotides not matched to a gene: 12. CDR3 length: 20 residues. Germline CDR1 and CDR2: LGHNT and FRNRAP.